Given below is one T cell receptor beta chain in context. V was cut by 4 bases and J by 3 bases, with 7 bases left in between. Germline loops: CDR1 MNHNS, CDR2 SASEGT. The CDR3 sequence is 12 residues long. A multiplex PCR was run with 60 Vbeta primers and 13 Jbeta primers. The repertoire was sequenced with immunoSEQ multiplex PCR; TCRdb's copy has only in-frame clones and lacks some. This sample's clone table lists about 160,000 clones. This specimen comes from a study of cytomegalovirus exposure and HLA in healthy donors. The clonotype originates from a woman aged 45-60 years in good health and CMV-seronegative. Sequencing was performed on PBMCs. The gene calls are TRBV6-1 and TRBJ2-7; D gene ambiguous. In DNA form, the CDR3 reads TGTGCCAGCAGTGTGGGCCTCTACGAGCAGTACTTC. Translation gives CASSVGLYEQYF.